This entry lists 12 T cell receptor beta chains sequenced from one sample in a study of memory CD4+ T cells and cytomegalovirus serostatus. Clones were sequenced by immunoSEQ multiplex PCR, and TCRdb holds only the in-frame ones, with some missing. The data show just over 45,000 clones, 60% to 80% seen once. The sort gate was single viable CD3+CD4+CD8-CD45RO+ cells for memory CD4+ T cells. Source material: memory CD4+ T cells from blood. These TCRs come from an adult in good health and CMV-seronegative.

The chain has TRBV10-3 and TRBJ1-2; 9 nucleotides line up with TRBD1. J lost 2 bases, V lost 4 bases, and 8 bases had no gene match. Germline CDR1 ENHRY, CDR2 SYGVKD. The CDR3 covers 16 residues. CDR3 sequence (DNA): TGTGCCATCAGTGGACCGGACAGGGGCGTCAACTATGGCTACACCTTC. It specifies CAISGPDRGVNYGYTF.

This clone has just a few counts. V gene TRBV18 combines with J gene TRBJ2-6, with D uncertain. In germline, CDR1 is KGHSH, CDR2 LQKENI. This CDR3 has 16 residues. Between the trimmed V and J ends, which lost 0 bases and 1 base, there was a span of 7 bases. The CDR3 DNA sequence: TGTGCCAGCTCACCACCGAATCAGTCTGGGGCCAACGTCCTGACTTTC. The encoded protein is CASSPPNQSGANVLTF.

The chain is built from TRBV23-1 and TRBJ1-1; 8 bases fit TRBD1. TRBV23-1 is given ORF status, its function remaining uncertain. V was clipped by 2 bases and J by 5 bases; unmatched bases: 19. The CDR3 length is 19 residues. CDR3: CASSQIVGGAGTGDTEAFF. As DNA, the CDR3 is TGCGCCAGCAGTCAAATCGTAGGAGGGGCCGGGACAGGCGATACTGAAGCTTTCTTT.

The chain uses TRBV9 and TRBJ1-3, with D unclear. Germline CDR1 is SGDLS and CDR2 is YYNGEE. There are 16 residues in the CDR3. V lost 0 bases, J lost 0 bases, and 10 bases lay in between. The CDR3 spells CASSVAATHSGNTIYF. The CDR3 DNA sequence: TGTGCCAGCAGCGTAGCGGCAACCCACTCTGGAAACACCATATATTTT.

CDR3 protein: CASSDWKEKLFF. In DNA form, the CDR3 reads TGTGCCAGCAGTGATTGGAAGGAAAAACTGTTTTTT. The rearrangement uses TRBV6-1 and TRBJ1-4; D not certain. CDR1 is MNHNS, CDR2 SASEGT, per germline. This CDR3 is built from 12 residues. V lost 3 bases to trimming and J lost 8 bases, with 7 bases between them.

J is TRBJ2-7 and V is TRBV27; no definite D call. The CDR3 extends over 13 amino acids. Germline lookup yields CDR1 MNHEY and CDR2 SMNVEV (reference sequence). V lost 5 bases and J lost 0, with 8 bases in between. The CDR3 is CASSPLSSYEQYF. CDR3 DNA: TGTGCCAGCAGTCCTTTAAGCTCCTACGAGCAGTACTTC.

The chain couples TRBV5-1 to TRBJ2-3; 10 bases are shared with TRBD2. CDR1 and CDR2 (germline): SGHRS, YFSETQ. J gave up 1 base and V 3 bases, and 5 bases lay outside the gene matches. CDR3 length: 16 residues. The CDR3 coding sequence is TGCGCCAGCAGCTCAACCACTAGCGGGGGCACAGATACGCAGTATTTT. Encoded protein: CASSSTTSGGTDTQYF.

The chain employs TRBV27 and TRBJ1-5; D is perhaps TRBD1 (6 bases). CDR1 is MNHEY, CDR2 SMNVEV, per germline (reference sequence). Trimming took off 5 bases at V and 2 bases at J, with 13 bases between the two ends. CDR3 size: 15 residues. For the CDR3, the DNA is TGTGCCAGCAGTCCACAGGGAACAGGCAATCAGCCCCAGCATTTT. Its protein is CASSPQGTGNQPQHF.

The chain carries TRBV5-6 and TRBJ2-7; no firm D call. CDR3 length equals 12 residues. The V gene lost 6 bases and the J gene lost 6 bases, with 13 bases spanning the gap. Germline CDR1 and CDR2: SGHDT and YYEEEE. CDR3 nucleotide sequence: TGTGCCAGCACCTACTCAGGAAGCGAGCAGTACTTC. This encodes CASTYSGSEQYF.

This clone was seen only a few times. The chain joins TRBV7-8 to TRBJ1-3; D uncertain. Trimming took off 5 bases at V and 4 bases at J, with 12 bases between the two ends. The CDR3 is made up of 14 amino acids. The V gene's germline CDR1 is SGHVS and CDR2 FQNEAQ. The CDR3 coding sequence is TGTGCCAGCAGCCCTCGTGGAGGGGGAAACACCATATATTTT. This codes for CASSPRGGGNTIYF.

The J gene is TRBJ2-1, the V gene TRBV29-1; 8 bases line up with TRBD2. The germline V gene encodes CDR1 SQVTM and CDR2 ANQGSEA. The CDR3 is made up of 15 amino acids. J gave up 0 bases and V 4 bases, and 5 bases lay outside the gene matches. The CDR3 DNA sequence: TGCAGCGTTGGTACCGCGGGGGGCTCCTACAATGAGCAGTTCTTC. It specifies CSVGTAGGSYNEQFF.

V is TRBV30 and J is TRBJ1-1; D is undetermined. Trimming cost V 0 bases and J 2 bases, with 16 bases left between them. CDR3 length: 16 amino acids. Germline V gene lookup returns CDR1 GTSNPN and CDR2 SVGIG (reference sequence). The CDR3 spells CAWSVWGTSLNTEAFF. The CDR3 nucleotides read TGTGCCTGGAGTGTATGGGGTACATCCCTAAACACTGAAGCTTTCTTT. Looking up the rest from reference TRBV30 and TRBJ1-1 gives the full variable domain: SQTIHQWPATLVQPVGSPLSLECTVEGTSNPNLYWYRQAAGRGLQLLFYSVGIGQISSEVPQNLSASRPQDRQFILSSKKLLLSDSGFYLCAWSVWGTSLNTEAFFGQGTRLTVV.